Below, 23 T cell receptor beta chains from the same sample are listed, as sequenced in a study of cytotoxic CD8 clonotypes in ibrutinib-treated CLL. Sequencing was performed with immunoSEQ multiplex PCR; in TCRdb, only in-frame clones are kept and a portion is missing. The profile shows about 270,000 clones, 60% to 80% of them singletons. Sequenced material: PBMCs, taken at disease progression, from a patient treated with ibrutinib. The receptors were sampled from a human donor with chronic lymphocytic leukemia.

V and J are TRBV5-6 and TRBJ1-4, with D maybe TRBD1 (5 bases). V dropped 3 bases and J dropped 7 bases, with 16 bases sitting between them. Germline V gene sequence: CDR1 SGHDT, CDR2 YYEEEE. This CDR3 region has 15 residues. As DNA, the CDR3 is TGTGCCAGCAGCTCTCAGGGAATTTATCTTGAAAAACTGTTTTTT. It yields the protein CASSSQGIYLEKLFF.

This clone was seen only a few times. The chain uses TRBV10-3 and TRBJ2-2; D gene unclear. The CDR3 covers 13 residues. Trimming removed 10 bases at V and 7 bases at J, with 16 bases between. Germline V gene data show CDR1 as ENHRY and CDR2 as SYGVKD. The CDR3 sequence is CATAPADGGELFF. As DNA, the CDR3 is TGTGCCACCGCGCCCGCGGACGGCGGGGAGCTGTTTTTT.

The rearrangement uses TRBV5-1 and TRBJ1-6; the D is unclear. Deletions cut 0 bases from V and 8 bases from J, with 9 bases between. The length of the CDR3 is 14 residues. The germline CDR1 and CDR2 sequences are SGHRS and YFSETQ. CDR3 in amino acids: CASSLGTNYSPLHF. In nucleotides, the CDR3 is TGCGCCAGCAGCTTGGGGACGAATTATTCACCCCTCCACTTT.

Here the CDR3 reads CASSLGQGGSETQYF. The CDR3 nucleotides read TGTGCCAGCAGCTTGGGGCAGGGGGGTTCAGAGACCCAGTACTTC. This sequence joins TRBV5-4 and TRBJ2-5; a possible D gene is TRBD1 (7 bases). In germline, CDR1 is SGHNT, CDR2 YYREEE (reference sequence). Trimming took off 0 bases at V and 4 bases at J, with 13 bases between the two ends. The CDR3 runs to 15 residues.

The table lists this clone with a count of one. This chain joins TRBV7-9 and TRBJ2-6; possibly TRBD2 for D (5 bases). Trimming stripped 4 bases from V and 0 bases from J, with 10 bases between. CDR1 is SEHNR and CDR2 is FQNEAQ in the germline V gene (reference sequence). The CDR3 is made up of 16 amino acids. The DNA for the CDR3 is TGTGCCAGCAGCTCCCGGGGATCCTCTGGGGCCAACGTCCTGACTTTC. This encodes CASSSRGSSGANVLTF.

The V gene is TRBV5-5, the J gene TRBJ2-7; D remains ambiguous. Germline assignment: CDR1 SGHKS and CDR2 YYEKEE (reference sequence). V dropped 0 bases and J dropped 2 bases, with 3 bases sitting between them. The CDR3 has 12 residues. This CDR3 reads CASSLVTYEQYF. CDR3 nucleotide sequence: TGTGCCAGCAGCTTGGTTACCTACGAGCAGTACTTC.

This clone has only a few counts. The rearrangement links TRBV28 to TRBJ2-3; D is uncertain. V lost 6 bases and J 10 bases, leaving 11 bases between the germline ends. Germline CDR1 reads MDHEN; CDR2 reads SYDVKM. This CDR3 is built from 11 residues. CDR3: CASRFGPSQYF. CDR3 nucleotides: TGTGCCAGCAGGTTCGGGCCCTCGCAGTATTTT.

The V gene is TRBV4-2, the J gene TRBJ2-1; 7 nucleotides align to TRBD2. The germline CDR1 and CDR2 sequences are LGHNA and YNFKEQ. The CDR3 contains 15 residues. Unmatched junction bases numbered 3, after V lost 2 bases and J lost 2 bases. Here the CDR3 DNA reads TGTGCCAGCAGCCAACTGGGGGGGGCCTACAATGAGCAGTTCTTC. It yields the protein CASSQLGGAYNEQFF.

In this sample, this clone turned up a few times. The chain joins TRBV28 to TRBJ1-2; D gene ambiguous. The V gene's germline CDR1 is MDHEN and CDR2 SYDVKM. This CDR3 contains 16 residues. Trimming removed 6 bases from V and 4 bases from J, with 21 bases in between. Here the CDR3 DNA reads TGTGCCAGCAGGCCGCTGAAGACCGCCCGGGGCTATGGCTACACCTTC. It translates to CASRPLKTARGYGYTF.

This clone was counted a single time. V usage is TRBV7-2 and J usage is TRBJ2-7, with D perhaps TRBD2 (5 bases). The CDR3 spans 15 residues. Germline loops: CDR1 SGHTA, CDR2 FQGNSA. The V end was cut by 3 bases, the J end by 2 bases, with 14 bases between. Here the CDR3 DNA reads TGTGCCAGCAGCTTCGCGGGCGGGTGGGCCTACGAGCAGTACTTC. Translation gives CASSFAGGWAYEQYF.

The chain is built from TRBV28 and TRBJ2-7; D call uncertain. The CDR3 is made up of 14 amino acids. Germline loops: CDR1 MDHEN, CDR2 SYDVKM. The V and J ends lost 6 bases and 0 bases respectively, with 12 bases between them. For the CDR3, the DNA is TGTGCCAGCAGACAGCAACTCAGCTCCTACGAGCAGTACTTC. This codes for CASRQQLSSYEQYF.

The rearrangement links TRBV5-1 to TRBJ1-1; no firm D call. CDR1 and CDR2 (germline): SGHRS, YFSETQ. V lost 1 base to trimming and J lost 5 bases, with 12 bases between them. This CDR3 contains 14 residues. The CDR3 coding sequence is TGCGCCAGCAGCTTGTCCCCATTCGGGACTGAAGCTTTCTTT. Translating gives CASSLSPFGTEAFF.

This rearrangement joins TRBV5-1 to TRBJ2-7; D uncertain. The length of the CDR3 is 11 residues. V was clipped by 0 bases and J by 6 bases, with 4 bases between them. Per the germline V gene, CDR1 is SGHRS and CDR2 is YFSETQ. The CDR3, as DNA: TGCGCCAGCAGCTTGGCCCTCGAGCAGTACTTC. Translated, it gives CASSLALEQYF. Full variable domain (rest looked up from reference TRBV5-1 and TRBJ2-7): KAGVTQTPRYLIKTRGQQVTLSCSPISGHRSVSWYQQTPGQGLQFLFEYFSETQRNKGNFPGRFSGRQFSNSRSEMNVSTLELGDSALYLCASSLALEQYFGPGTRLTVT.

Concerning this clone itself: Other nucleotide sequences from this sample produce the same CDR3. The chain couples TRBV2 to TRBJ2-7; TRBD2 matches at 7 bases. The CDR3 extends over 14 amino acids. Germline V gene lookup returns CDR1 SNHLY and CDR2 FYNNEI. Trimming cost V 4 bases and J 2 bases; bases outside gene matches: 5. CDR3 sequence reads: CASSASGTAYEQYF. The CDR3 nucleotides are TGTGCCAGCAGTGCGAGCGGGACCGCCTACGAGCAGTACTTC. The variable domain in full, with the rest retrieved from reference TRBV2 and TRBJ2-7, is EPEVTQTPSHQVTQMGQEVILRCVPISNHLYFYWYRQILGQKVEFLVSFYNNEISEKSEIFDDQFSVERPDGSNFTLKIRSTKLEDSAMYFCASSASGTAYEQYFGPGTRLTVT.

The rearrangement links TRBV4-3 to TRBJ2-3; TRBD2 matches at 12 bases. CDR1 is LGHNA, CDR2 YSLEER, per germline. J lost 0 bases, V lost 0 bases, and 4 bases had no gene match. This CDR3 has 18 amino acids. For the CDR3, the DNA is TGCGCCAGCAGCCAAGACCATCTAGCGGGAGGGAGCACAGATACGCAGTATTTT. Its translation is CASSQDHLAGGSTDTQYF.

The rearrangement uses TRBV28 and TRBJ1-5; 9 bases align to TRBD1. Germline V gene sequence: CDR1 MDHEN, CDR2 SYDVKM. The J segment lost 6 bases and the V segment lost 5 bases, leaving 17 bases of the junction unmatched. CDR3 length equals 18 residues. CDR3 amino acids: CASSASGTGYLGGQPQHF. The CDR3 region has the DNA TGTGCCAGCAGTGCCTCCGGGACAGGGTATCTTGGAGGTCAGCCCCAGCATTTT.

In its sample, this clone was seen once. The chain is built from TRBV19 and TRBJ1-5; TRBD1 matches 10 bases. Germline assignment: CDR1 LNHDA and CDR2 SQIVND (reference sequence). The CDR3 spans 15 residues. The ends lost 6 bases at V and 3 bases at J; junction bases unmatched: 5. The CDR3 here is CASRRGQGFNQPQHF. For the CDR3, the DNA is TGTGCCAGTAGGAGGGGACAGGGGTTCAATCAGCCCCAGCATTTT.

This clone was counted a single time. This chain links TRBV15 with TRBJ1-2; D gene ambiguous. This CDR3 has 15 residues. Germline loops: CDR1 LNHNV, CDR2 YYDKDF (reference sequence). Trimming shortened V by 0 bases and J by 3 bases, and 11 bases separated the two germline ends. The CDR3, as DNA: TGTGCCACCAGCAGAGATTTCGGAATTTACTATGGCTACACCTTC. The encoded protein is CATSRDFGIYYGYTF.

This clone showed up just a few times. The chain joins TRBV9 to TRBJ2-1; D is tentatively TRBD1 or TRBD2 (5 bases each). Trimming left V 4 bases short and J 8 bases short, with 10 bases between. The germline V gene encodes CDR1 SGDLS and CDR2 YYNGEE. The CDR3 covers 12 residues. DNA of the CDR3: TGTGCCAGCAGCTCGGGACCCGATGAGCAGTTCTTC. Translated, it gives CASSSGPDEQFF.

The rearrangement uses TRBV5-6 and TRBJ1-2; TRBD1 aligns across 9 bases. Germline CDR1 is SGHDT and CDR2 is YYEEEE. The CDR3 totals 14 residues. Unmatched junction bases numbered 3, after V lost 4 bases and J lost 2 bases. The CDR3 loop reads CASSRDRENYGYTF. CDR3 in DNA: TGTGCCAGCAGCCGGGACAGGGAAAACTATGGCTACACCTTC.

CDR3 sequence reads: CASTGQGATDTQYF. Written as DNA, the CDR3 is TGTGCCAGCACAGGACAGGGGGCAACAGATACGCAGTATTTT. The rearrangement links TRBV6-5 to TRBJ2-3; the match to TRBD1 covers 11 bases. V was pared by 7 bases and J by 3 bases, with 3 bases of the junction left unmatched. This CDR3 comprises 14 residues. Germline-derived CDR1 and CDR2 are MNHEY and SVGAGI.

This clone was observed a few times. V usage is TRBV2 and J usage is TRBJ2-7; tentative D call: TRBD1 (6 bases). This CDR3 comprises 14 residues. Germline assignment: CDR1 SNHLY and CDR2 FYNNEI. V dropped 6 bases and J dropped 0 bases, with 12 bases sitting between them. In DNA form, the CDR3 reads TGTGCCAGCAGCGAGGACAGCTCCTCCTACGAGCAGTACTTC. Amino acid sequence: CASSEDSSSYEQYF. Full variable domain (remainder filled in from reference TRBV2 and TRBJ2-7): EPEVTQTPSHQVTQMGQEVILRCVPISNHLYFYWYRQILGQKVEFLVSFYNNEISEKSEIFDDQFSVERPDGSNFTLKIRSTKLEDSAMYFCASSEDSSSYEQYFGPGTRLTVT.

This clone appeared once. V and J are TRBV7-9 and TRBJ2-3; D possibly corresponds to TRBD1 (5 bases). V was clipped by 0 bases and J by 2 bases, with 9 bases between them. CDR1 and CDR2 (germline): SEHNR, FQNEAQ (reference sequence). This CDR3 contains 15 residues. CDR3 sequence: CASSLARQFTDTQYF. CDR3 bases: TGTGCCAGCAGCTTAGCAAGACAGTTCACAGATACGCAGTATTTT.